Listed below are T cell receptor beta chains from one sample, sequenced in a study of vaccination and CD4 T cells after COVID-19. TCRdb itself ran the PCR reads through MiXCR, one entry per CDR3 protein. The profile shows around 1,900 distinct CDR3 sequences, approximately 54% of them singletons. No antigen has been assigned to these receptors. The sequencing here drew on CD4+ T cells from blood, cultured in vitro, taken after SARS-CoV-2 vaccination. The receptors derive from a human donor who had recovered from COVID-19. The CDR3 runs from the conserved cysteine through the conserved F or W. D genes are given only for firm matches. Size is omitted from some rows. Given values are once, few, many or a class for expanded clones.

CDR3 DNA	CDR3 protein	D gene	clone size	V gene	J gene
TGTGCCAGCAGGGGGCAGGGGGCCTATAATTCACCCCTCCACTTT	CASRGQGAYNSPLHF	TRBD1	.	TRBV2	TRBJ1-6
TGTGCCAGCAGCTTAAGGGGGGCCGGGACTACCCTCGCGGATACGCAGTATTTT	CASSLRGAGTTLADTQYF	.	.	TRBV7-3	TRBJ2-3
TGTGCCAGCAGAGCAAACACCATATATTTT	CASRANTIYF	.	.	TRBV2	TRBJ1-3
TGCAGTGCTAGAGAGGGCGGCGGGGGAGGAGAGACCCAGTACTTC	CSAREGGGGGETQYF	TRBD2	few	TRBV20-1	TRBJ2-5
TGTGCCAGCAGTCGCAGAACCACAGGGGATGAAAAACTGTTTTTT	CASSRRTTGDEKLFF	TRBD1	.	TRBV28	TRBJ1-4
TGCGCCAGCAGCCAAGTTGGGACAGAAATTAATTCACCCCTCCACTTT	CASSQVGTEINSPLHF	TRBD1	.	TRBV4-1	TRBJ1-6
TGTGCCAGCAGCTTAGTCCACGCAGATACGCAGTATTTT	CASSLVHADTQYF	.	.	TRBV7-2	TRBJ2-3
TGTGCCAGCTCACCCACCCACTTGAGAGGGGATGTCACGCAGTATTTT	CASSPTHLRGDVTQYF	.	.	TRBV18	TRBJ2-3
TGTGCCAGCAGTTACCCCCTTCTTCGTTGGACCCAGTACTTC	CASSYPLLRWTQYF	.	few	TRBV6-5	TRBJ2-5
TGTGCCAGCAGACTCGACAGGGTCGCCGAGCAGTACTTC	CASRLDRVAEQYF	TRBD1	.	TRBV28	TRBJ2-7
TGTGCCAGCAGTCCCCCCGGAGGGGGGCCGCACTATGGCTACACCTTC	CASSPPGGGPHYGYTF	.	.	TRBV6-1	TRBJ1-2
TGCGCCAGCAGCTTGATGACTAGCGGGACCGGGGAGCTGTTTTTT	CASSLMTSGTGELFF	TRBD2	.	TRBV5-1	TRBJ2-2
TGTGCCAGCAGTTCTACTCTGGACTTGAGCTACGAGCAGTACTTC	CASSSTLDLSYEQYF	.	.	TRBV28	TRBJ2-7
TGTGCCATCAGTGACGGAGCGGGAGGGAGGGAGACCCAGTACTTC	CAISDGAGGRETQYF	TRBD2	.	TRBV10-3	TRBJ2-5
TGCAGTGCTGTAGCGGGAGGGAGGGATACGCAGTATTTT	CSAVAGGRDTQYF	TRBD2	.	TRBV20-1	TRBJ2-3
TGCAGTGCTCCTCCGGGACTAGAGGGGTACAATGAGCAGTTCTTC	CSAPPGLEGYNEQFF	TRBD2	few	TRBV20-1	TRBJ2-1
TGCAGTGCTAGAAGTCCGGGACAGGGTCCCACTGAAGCTTTCTTT	CSARSPGQGPTEAFF	TRBD1	.	TRBV20-1	TRBJ1-1
TGCAGTGCTAGGGGATTTGGACTAGCTCTAAGGGATACGCAGTATTTT	CSARGFGLALRDTQYF	TRBD2	.	TRBV20-1	TRBJ2-3
TGCAGTGCCTCGGGACTAGCGGCCACAGATACGCAGTATTTT	CSASGLAATDTQYF	TRBD2	.	TRBV20-1	TRBJ2-3
TGTGCCAGCAGCTTAGAGATGAACACTGAAGCTTTCTTT	CASSLEMNTEAFF	.	.	TRBV11-1	TRBJ1-1
TGTGCCAGCAGCCCTCACGGACTAGCGGGAGGGCCCCCAGATACGCAGTATTTT	CASSPHGLAGGPPDTQYF	.	.	TRBV21-1	TRBJ2-3
TGCGCCAGCAGCACCGGTGGGGTTAGCACAGATACGCAGTATTTT	CASSTGGVSTDTQYF	.	.	TRBV5-1	TRBJ2-3
TGTGCCTGGAGTGGAGGGATTGATTCACCCCTCCACTTT	CAWSGGIDSPLHF	.	.	TRBV30	TRBJ1-6
TGCAGTGCTAGAGAGCGGCTAGCGGACCCCTGGGGGACCCAGTACTTC	CSARERLADPWGTQYF	TRBD2	medium-sized	TRBV20-1	TRBJ2-5
TGTGCCAGCAGCCAAGTGGGGACGCCATCCTACGAGCAGTACTTC	CASSQVGTPSYEQYF	.	.	TRBV3-1	TRBJ2-7
TGTGCCAGTAGTCCATACTCCGGGACACTCAGCTCCTACAATGAGCAGTTCTTC	CASSPYSGTLSSYNEQFF	.	few	TRBV19	TRBJ2-1
TGCGCCAGCAGCTTGGGGGGCGAGTTGGATACGCAGTATTTT	CASSLGGELDTQYF	.	.	TRBV5-1	TRBJ2-3
TGTGCCAGCAGCGGTTCCAGGGGGAGGACTGAAGCTTTCTTT	CASSGSRGRTEAFF	.	few	TRBV21-1	TRBJ1-1
TGCAGTGCTAGAGATCAACAGGGCCTCTCCTATGGCTACACCTTC	CSARDQQGLSYGYTF	.	.	TRBV20-1	TRBJ1-2
TGTGCCAGCGGCCGGACAGCTGGAAACACCATATATTTT	CASGRTAGNTIYF	.	.	TRBV6-1	TRBJ1-3
TGTGCCAGCAGTTTACACGTCTATAGCAATCAGCCCCAGCATTTT	CASSLHVYSNQPQHF	.	few	TRBV28	TRBJ1-5
TGCAGTGCTAGAGATTCGGCTAGCGGGAGGTCAGATACGCAGTATTTT	CSARDSASGRSDTQYF	TRBD2	few	TRBV20-1	TRBJ2-3
TGTGCCAGCAGCTCCGGGGGGTCTGGCTACACCTTC	CASSSGGSGYTF	.	.	TRBV5-4	TRBJ1-2
TGTGCCAGCAGTGTGCAGGGCCGGGACACTGAAGCTTTCTTT	CASSVQGRDTEAFF	.	.	TRBV2	TRBJ1-1
TGTGCCAGCAGTCCCTCATCTGGAAACACCATATATTTT	CASSPSSGNTIYF	.	few	TRBV28	TRBJ1-3
TGTGCCAGCAGCTCGGGACTAGCGGGGGGTTCTTACAATGAGCAGTTCTTC	CASSSGLAGGSYNEQFF	TRBD2	.	TRBV5-4	TRBJ2-1
TGCGCCAGCAGTGATCGGGGGCGTCAAGAGACCCAGTACTTC	CASSDRGRQETQYF	.	.	TRBV10-1	TRBJ2-5
TGTGCCAGCAGGAGGTCGGAGGAAAGCTCCTACAATGAGCAGTTCTTC	CASRRSEESSYNEQFF	.	.	TRBV6-1	TRBJ2-1
TGTGCCATCAGTGATCCAGGGCTGAACACTGAAGCTTTCTTT	CAISDPGLNTEAFF	.	.	TRBV10-3	TRBJ1-1